Presented here are 13 T cell receptor beta chains from one specimen sequenced in a study of T-cell reconstitution after alpha-beta-depleted transplantation in children. Study observations and caveats: Newly produced T cells mostly accounted for T-cell counts and diversity one year post-transplant.

These receptors have no identified antigens. Preparation of the TCRbeta library used unique molecular identifiers. One entry per CDR3 protein results from TCRdb running MiXCR on the PCR reads. The profile covers about 300,000 distinct CDR3 sequences, with roughly 7.8% appearing a single time and approximately 9.1% taken by the ten largest. Sequences were derived from peripheral blood, sampled 360 days after TCRalphabeta/CD19-depleted stem cell transplant. All receptors come from a female patient aged 2-10 years who had a stem cell transplant for Fanconi anemia, so the T cells may come from the graft donor.

Only a few counts were recorded for this clonotype. The J gene is TRBJ2-7, the V gene TRBV20-1; 8 nucleotides agree with TRBD1. The germline V gene encodes CDR1 DFQATT and CDR2 SNEGSKA (reference sequence). The CDR3 totals 14 residues. Trimming removed 1 base from V and 2 bases from J; junction bases left unmatched: 4. The CDR3 DNA reads TGCAGTGCTAGAGGACAGGGGATGGCCTACGAGCAGTACTTC. Translating it yields CSARGQGMAYEQYF.

This clonotype showed up many times. J is TRBJ1-5 and V is TRBV15; TRBD1 might be the D (5 bases). V was pared by 0 bases and J by 2 bases, with 14 bases between. The CDR3 consists of 17 residues. Looked up from germline, CDR1 is LNHNV and CDR2 is YYDKDF (reference sequence). The DNA for the CDR3 is TGTGCCACCAGCAGAGATATCCGGGGCTATCGCAATCAGCCCCAGCATTTT. This translates into CATSRDIRGYRNQPQHF. The whole variable domain, filled in from reference TRBV15 and TRBJ1-5, reads DAMVIQNPRYQVTQFGKPVTLSCSQTLNHNVMYWYQQKSSQAPKLLFHYYDKDFNNEADTPDNFQSRRPNTSFCFLDIRSPGLGDTAMYLCATSRDIRGYRNQPQHFGDGTRLSIL.

This clonotype occurred many times. The chain recombines TRBV6-5 with TRBJ1-1, with no clear D. This CDR3 is built from 13 residues. Trimming removed 0 bases at V and 4 bases at J, with 6 bases between. Germline CDR1 reads MNHEY; CDR2 reads SVGAGI. Written as DNA, the CDR3 is TGTGCCAGCAGTTACTCAGAGGGCACTGAAGCTTTCTTT. Encoded protein: CASSYSEGTEAFF.

This clonotype has a handful of counts. This chain joins TRBV4-3 and TRBJ1-6, with no clear D. This CDR3 has 13 amino acids. CDR1 and CDR2 (germline): LGHNA, YSLEER. V was clipped by 0 bases and J by 13 bases, with 10 bases between them. Here the CDR3 DNA reads TGCGCCAGCAGCCAAGAGTTTCAAGGGCCCCTCCACTTT. Its translation: CASSQEFQGPLHF.

This clonotype was found many times. The genes are TRBV20-1 and TRBJ2-5, with TRBD2 matching 11 bases. Trimming removed 2 bases from V and 3 bases from J; junction bases left unmatched: 5. The CDR3 covers 15 residues. The V gene's germline CDR1 is DFQATT and CDR2 SNEGSKA (reference sequence). The CDR3 loop reads CSARNGLAGEETQYF. The DNA for the CDR3 is TGCAGTGCTAGAAATGGACTAGCGGGCGAAGAGACCCAGTACTTC.

Ten or more counts support this clonotype. The chain carries TRBV24-1 and TRBJ2-2; 7 bases align to TRBD1. CDR3 size: 12 residues. V lost 8 bases and J lost 7; bases outside the gene matches: 3. Germline CDR1 is KGHDR and CDR2 is SFDVKD. CDR3 nucleotide sequence: TGTGCCACCACGGGACAGCTCGGGGAGCTGTTTTTT. Protein sequence: CATTGQLGELFF.

In this sample, this clonotype turned up many times. The chain has TRBV6-1 and TRBJ1-2, with D unresolved. V was cut by 5 bases and J by 3 bases, with 7 bases left in between. Germline V CDR1 and CDR2: MNHNS, SASEGT. This CDR3 has 12 residues. The CDR3 DNA sequence: TGTGCCAGCAGTCCGGCGTACTATGGCTACACCTTC. It codes for CASSPAYYGYTF.

This clonotype was counted at least ten times. The rearrangement links TRBV5-1 to TRBJ2-3; D is undetermined. V lost 1 base and J lost 6, with 18 bases in between. CDR1 and CDR2 (germline): SGHRS, YFSETQ. There are 16 residues in the CDR3. Here the CDR3 DNA reads TGCGCCAGCAGCTTGCCCAGCGTCAAAGGGTCCGATACGCAGTATTTT. Translated, it gives CASSLPSVKGSDTQYF.

This clonotype was observed a few times. The chain uses TRBV6-1 and TRBJ2-4; either TRBD1 or TRBD2 may supply D (5 bases each). V was trimmed by 3 bases and J by 9 bases, leaving 15 bases between them. Germline V CDR1 and CDR2: MNHNS, SASEGT. This CDR3 region has 14 residues. CDR3 protein: CASSDYRGDGIQYF. The DNA for the CDR3 is TGTGCCAGCAGTGATTACCGAGGGGACGGCATTCAGTACTTC.

This clonotype was counted ten times or more. The rearrangement links TRBV20-1 to TRBJ2-5, with TRBD2 matching over 9 bases. This CDR3 is built from 14 residues. With V trimmed by 0 bases and J by 5 bases, 4 bases remained unmatched. The germline CDR1 and CDR2 sequences are DFQATT and SNEGSKA (reference sequence). CDR3 residues: CSARDPSGIETQYF. The CDR3 nucleotides read TGCAGTGCTAGAGATCCTAGCGGGATCGAGACCCAGTACTTC.

This clonotype was picked up a small number of times. The gene calls are TRBV7-9 and TRBJ2-7, with 11 bases identical to TRBD2. Unmatched junction bases numbered 10, after V lost 0 bases and J lost 0 bases. The CDR3 is 19 residues long. Germline assignment: CDR1 SEHNR and CDR2 FQNEAQ (reference sequence). CDR3 loop: CASSLAGQTSGIPSYEQYF. The CDR3 DNA sequence: TGTGCCAGCAGCTTAGCAGGCCAGACTAGCGGGATACCCTCCTACGAGCAGTACTTC.

This clonotype was counted between two and nine times. The chain recombines TRBV5-1 with TRBJ2-5; the match to TRBD2 covers 7 bases. CDR1 is SGHRS and CDR2 is YFSETQ in the germline V gene. The CDR3 loop spans 16 amino acids. The trim removed 1 base at V and 4 bases at J, leaving 10 bases unmatched. Here the CDR3 reads CASSLSLAEVLETQYF. The CDR3 DNA reads TGCGCCAGCAGCTTGAGCCTAGCGGAGGTATTAGAGACCCAGTACTTC.

The V and J genes are TRBV12-3 or TRBV12-4 and TRBJ1-4; 8 nucleotides match TRBD1. CDR3 length equals 15 residues. V was pared by 6 bases and J by 8 bases, with 11 bases of the junction left unmatched. CDR3 bases: TGTGCCAGCAGCCCTCATGACAGGGGAGGCGAAAAACTGTTTTTT. Protein product: CASSPHDRGGEKLFF.